Following are 10 T cell receptor beta chains from one sample sequenced in a study of identical twins. MiXCR, run by TCRdb on the 5' RACE reads, gives a single entry per CDR3 protein. The sample includes 450,000 or so distinct CDR3 sequences, 14% of them seen just once. This sample was also put to use in a study of yellow fever vaccine responses in identical twins.

The material sequenced was CD4+ T cells sorted from blood. These receptors were obtained from a woman aged 18 to 35 in good health.

V usage is TRBV7-9 and J usage is TRBJ2-7; TRBD1 or TRBD2 may be the D gene (6 bases each). Germline CDR1 SEHNR, CDR2 FQNEAQ (reference sequence). The CDR3 has 14 amino acids. V gave up 2 bases and J gave up 5 bases, with 13 bases separating them. The CDR3 DNA sequence: TGTGCCAGCAGCTTACCGGGGGCCTCGAACGAGCAGTACTTC. Its protein product is CASSLPGASNEQYF.

The chain uses TRBV27 and TRBJ2-1, with D maybe TRBD1 (5 bases). The CDR3 totals 13 residues. The V end was cut by 5 bases, the J end by 4 bases, with 9 bases between. CDR1 and CDR2 from the germline V gene are MNHEY and SMNVEV (reference sequence). CDR3 protein: CASSINRYNEQFF. CDR3 sequence (DNA): TGTGCCAGCAGTATAAACAGGTACAATGAGCAGTTCTTC.

The rearrangement uses TRBV12-3 or TRBV12-4 and TRBJ2-1, with 15 bases that match TRBD2. Trimming removed 7 bases from V and 7 bases from J; junction bases left unmatched: 8. This CDR3 region has 16 residues. CDR3: CASNPGLAGGYNEQFF. CDR3 in DNA: TGTGCCAGCAACCCCGGACTAGCGGGAGGGTATAATGAGCAGTTCTTC.

The rearrangement links TRBV7-2 to TRBJ2-7; D possibly corresponds to TRBD1 (6 bases). In germline, CDR1 is SGHTA, CDR2 FQGNSA. V was trimmed by 5 bases and J by 6 bases, leaving 17 bases between them. This CDR3 region has 14 residues. The CDR3 sequence is CASSAKLQGSEQYF. The CDR3 region has the DNA TGTGCCAGCAGCGCAAAACTACAGGGTTCCGAGCAGTACTTC. The full variable domain, its missing parts supplied by reference TRBV7-2 and TRBJ2-7, is GAGVSQSPSNKVTEKGKDVELRCDPISGHTALYWYRQSLGQGLEFLIYFQGNSAPDKSGLPSDRFSAERTGGSVSTLTIQRTQQEDSAVYLCASSAKLQGSEQYFGPGTRLTVT.

This clonotype was observed a handful of times. The genes are TRBV6-1 and TRBJ2-1; 9 nucleotides agree with TRBD2. V shed 5 bases and J 12 bases; nucleotides not matched to a gene: 8. The V gene's germline CDR1 is MNHNS and CDR2 SASEGT. CDR3 length: 13 residues. The CDR3 DNA is TGTGCCAGCAGTAGCGGGGGGTTCTTGGGGCAGTTCTTC. This codes for CASSSGGFLGQFF.

This clonotype was detected only a few times. The chain couples TRBV10-3 to TRBJ2-2; 8 bases are shared with TRBD2. Germline-derived CDR1 and CDR2 are ENHRY and SYGVKD. The CDR3 spans 14 residues. The junction had 7 bases not matched to a gene; V was cut back by 6 bases and J by 7 bases. CDR3 region: CAIRAGEVGGELFF. CDR3 coding DNA: TGTGCCATCAGAGCGGGGGAAGTAGGCGGGGAGCTGTTTTTT.

The rearrangement links TRBV5-1 to TRBJ2-7, with 11 bases identical to TRBD1. V gave up 0 bases and J gave up 2 bases; unmatched junction bases: 4. There are 16 residues in the CDR3. Germline CDR1 and CDR2: SGHRS and YFSETQ. The CDR3 sequence is CASSLARDRGAYEQYF. The CDR3 bases are TGCGCCAGCAGCTTGGCCCGGGACAGGGGGGCCTACGAGCAGTACTTC.

There are a few counts of this clonotype. The chain uses TRBV5-1 and TRBJ2-7, with 7 bases aligning to TRBD1. V lost 5 bases and J lost 5; bases outside the gene matches: 7. Germline values: CDR1 SGHRS, CDR2 YFSETQ. This CDR3 comprises 13 residues. CDR3 nucleotide sequence: TGCGCCAGCAGTAGAGGGGGCCGGGACGAGCAGTACTTC. As protein: CASSRGGRDEQYF.

The chain has TRBV20-1 and TRBJ2-1; no clear D gene. The CDR3 is 15 amino acids. Germline V lookup: CDR1 DFQATT, CDR2 SNEGSKA (reference sequence). V lost 5 bases and J lost 1, with 15 bases in between. The CDR3 spells CSAHVQSNSYNEQFF. In DNA form, the CDR3 reads TGCAGTGCTCATGTGCAGTCGAATTCCTACAATGAGCAGTTCTTC.

CDR3 region: CASSFLPAGGIQYF. CDR3 bases: TGTGCCAGCAGCTTTCTACCCGCCGGGGGCATTCAGTACTTC. The chain joins TRBV5-6 to TRBJ2-4, with a tentative D call TRBD2 (6 bases). The ends were cut back, 2 bases at V and 9 bases at J, with 15 bases in the middle. The CDR3 has 14 residues. CDR1 is SGHDT and CDR2 is YYEEEE in the germline V gene.